The sequence of this TCR beta chain was determined in a study of cytomegalovirus exposure and HLA in healthy donors. The CDR3 length is 14 residues. Trimming pared 2 bases from V and 7 bases from J, leaving 9 bases between. Per germline, CDR1 MNHEY and CDR2 SVGAGI. 60 Vbeta and 13 Jbeta primers were used in PCR. Some clones are missing from TCRdb's copy, which holds only in-frame ones; the method was immunoSEQ multiplex PCR. The data hold 150,000 to 200,000 clones, with roughly nine tenths observed a single time. The sample was PBMCs. The source is a girl under three years old in good health and CMV-seronegative. This sequence joins TRBV6-5 and TRBJ1-6; D possibly corresponds to TRBD1 (6 bases). The CDR3 DNA is TGTGCCAGCAGTTACCAGGGGCCGAATTCACCCCTCCACTTT. It translates to CASSYQGPNSPLHF.